These 9 T cell receptor beta chains originate from one sample sequenced in a study of OX40 agonist ivuxolimab in advanced cancers. Sequencing was performed with immunoSEQ multiplex PCR; in TCRdb, only in-frame clones are kept and a portion is missing. The profile shows roughly 75,000 clones, more than 75% of them singletons. The starting material was CD4+ or CD8+ T cells sorted from blood, obtained in a trial of the OX40 agonist ivuxolimab. These receptors were obtained from an adult with an advanced solid tumor such as melanoma, head and neck, liver or kidney cancer.

The chain is built from TRBV11-2 and TRBJ1-1; unclear D gene. The CDR3 is 14 amino acids. Germline values: CDR1 SGHAT, CDR2 FQNNGV. The V end was cut by 2 bases, the J end by 4 bases, with 11 bases between. The CDR3 sequence is CASSLLTVTTEAFF. The DNA for the CDR3 is TGTGCCAGCAGCTTATTAACCGTGACCACTGAAGCTTTCTTT.

The V and J genes are TRBV5-8 and TRBJ1-1; tentatively, D is TRBD1 (6 bases). The length of the CDR3 is 13 residues. CDR1 is SGHTS, CDR2 YDEGEE, per germline. V shed 2 bases and J shed 3 bases, with 8 bases lying between them. In DNA, the CDR3 is TGTGCCAGCAGCTTAAACAGGGACACTGAAGCTTTCTTT. Encoded protein: CASSLNRDTEAFF.

The chain joins TRBV6-5 to TRBJ2-3; TRBD2 agrees at 7 bases. CDR3 length: 14 amino acids. The germline gives CDR1 MNHEY, CDR2 SVGAGI. Germline trimming cut 5 bases from V and 3 bases from J; bases unmatched to any gene: 5. CDR3 sequence: CASSRLAGTDTQYF. CDR3 bases: TGTGCCAGCAGTAGACTAGCAGGTACAGATACGCAGTATTTT.

J is TRBJ1-5 and V is TRBV6-6, with D perhaps matching TRBD1 (6 bases). CDR1 and CDR2 (germline): MNHNY, SVGAGI (reference sequence). The CDR3 is 13 residues long. V was shortened by 6 bases and J by 7 bases, with 13 bases between the two germline ends. This CDR3 is CASRIRGGQPQHF. The CDR3 nucleotides read TGTGCCAGCAGGATCAGGGGAGGCCAGCCCCAGCATTTT.

The chain joins TRBV5-1 to TRBJ2-5; D is perhaps TRBD1 (6 bases). The V and J ends lost 5 bases and 5 bases respectively, with 19 bases between them. The germline V gene has CDR1 SGHRS and CDR2 YFSETQ. The CDR3 consists of 15 residues. The CDR3 sequence is CASRDGQPRVETQYF. CDR3 DNA: TGCGCCAGCAGGGATGGACAGCCCAGGGTCGAGACCCAGTACTTC.

The V call is TRBV9, the J call TRBJ2-3; D is undetermined. The V end was cut by 3 bases, the J end by 0 bases, with 8 bases between. This CDR3 is built from 14 residues. Germline-derived CDR1 and CDR2 are SGDLS and YYNGEE. The DNA of the CDR3 is TGTGCCAGCAGCGCGGCCTGGAGCACAGATACGCAGTATTTT. The encoded protein is CASSAAWSTDTQYF.

The chain recombines TRBV29-1 with TRBJ1-1, with 8 bases fitting TRBD1. Per germline, CDR1 SQVTM and CDR2 ANQGSEA. With 4 bases clipped from V and 1 base from J, the junction kept 2 bases outside the gene matches. This CDR3 contains 13 residues. CDR3 residues: CSVGDRSNTEAFF. The CDR3 nucleotides read TGCAGCGTTGGGGACAGGTCGAACACTGAAGCTTTCTTT.

This clone was observed a few times. This chain uses TRBV19 with TRBJ1-1; 9 bases agree with TRBD1. V lost 6 bases and J lost 2; bases outside the gene matches: 4. The CDR3 extends over 14 amino acids. Germline V gene sequence: CDR1 LNHDA, CDR2 SQIVND (reference sequence). CDR3 nucleotide sequence: TGTGCCAGTAGCACACAGGGGGCCAACACTGAAGCTTTCTTT. It specifies CASSTQGANTEAFF.

The chain uses TRBV7-9 and TRBJ1-2; 7 bases are shared with TRBD1. The CDR3 is 13 residues long. Germline V gene data show CDR1 as SEHNR and CDR2 as FQNEAQ (reference sequence). V gave up 1 base and J gave up 4 bases; unmatched junction bases: 0. The CDR3 here is CASSLDRGYGYTF. In DNA form, the CDR3 reads TGTGCCAGCAGCTTAGACAGGGGCTATGGCTACACCTTC.